These 25 T cell receptor beta chains share one sample of origin, sequenced in a study of shared clonotypes between healthy human individuals. TCRdb's table, derived via immunoSEQ multiplex PCR, lists solely in-frame clones and lacks some. This table has some 660,000 clones, 55% to 85% appearing once. The specimen was memory CD4+ T cells sorted from blood. Subset indicated: CD45RA-negative fraction. The receptors stem from a woman between 25 and 40 years old in good health.

This clone occurred a few times. This chain joins TRBV29-1 and TRBJ2-5, with D tentatively TRBD1 or TRBD2 (5 bases each). The CDR3 loop spans 15 amino acids. CDR1 and CDR2 (germline): SQVTM, ANQGSEA. Trimming removed 4 bases at V and 4 bases at J, with 19 bases between. The CDR3 DNA reads TGCAGCGTTGGGGTCGAAGGGACGGCACGAGAGACCCAGTACTTC. Amino acids: CSVGVEGTARETQYF.

The chain couples TRBV28 to TRBJ2-7; D uncertain. The CDR3 totals 16 residues. From germline, CDR1 is MDHEN and CDR2 SYDVKM. With 5 bases removed from V and 2 bases from J, the gap between germline ends came to 19 bases. The CDR3 is CASSRGTGVGPYEQYF. The DNA for the CDR3 is TGTGCCAGCAGTCGAGGAACTGGGGTGGGTCCCTACGAGCAGTACTTC.

This clone was counted once. The chain combines TRBV7-8 with TRBJ1-5, with no clear D. The CDR3 length is 13 residues. Germline CDR1 is SGHVS and CDR2 is FQNEAQ. The ends were cut back, 4 bases at V and 3 bases at J, with 7 bases in the middle. The CDR3 loop is CASSSEHNQPQHF. As DNA, the CDR3 is TGTGCCAGCAGCTCTGAACACAATCAGCCCCAGCATTTT. Full variable domain (outside the CDR3, taken from reference TRBV7-8 and TRBJ1-5): GAGVSQSPRYKVAKRGQDVALRCDPISGHVSLFWYQQALGQGPEFLTYFQNEAQLDKSGLPSDRFFAERPEGSVSTLKIQRTQQEDSAVYLCASSSEHNQPQHFGDGTRLSIL.

The chain carries TRBV19 and TRBJ2-1; 7 bases agree with TRBD2. Germline loops: CDR1 LNHDA, CDR2 SQIVND (reference sequence). The CDR3 totals 13 residues. With V trimmed by 5 bases and J by 9 bases, 7 bases remained unmatched. The CDR3 bases are TGTGCCAGTAGTGCCTCTTCTAGCGGTGAGCAGTTCTTC. Residues: CASSASSSGEQFF.

The V and J genes are TRBV9 and TRBJ2-1; 8 bases are a match to TRBD2. The CDR3 extends over 15 amino acids. J lost 9 bases, V lost 3 bases, and 11 bases had no gene match. Per germline, CDR1 SGDLS and CDR2 YYNGEE. The CDR3 region is CASSGTSGLPSEQFF. CDR3 DNA sequence: TGTGCCAGCAGCGGAACTAGCGGCCTCCCAAGTGAGCAGTTCTTC.

V is TRBV5-1 and J is TRBJ2-7; tentative D call: TRBD1 (6 bases). The CDR3 runs to 13 residues. Germline CDR1 SGHRS, CDR2 YFSETQ. The V and J ends lost 3 bases and 0 bases respectively, with 7 bases between them. CDR3 residues: CASSWDTSYEQYF. CDR3 nucleotide sequence: TGCGCCAGCAGCTGGGACACCTCCTACGAGCAGTACTTC.

The table lists this clone with a count of one. The V call is TRBV29-1, the J call TRBJ2-5, with D perhaps TRBD2 (6 bases). The CDR3 length is 12 residues. The V gene's germline CDR1 is SQVTM and CDR2 ANQGSEA. Between the trimmed V and J ends, which lost 4 bases and 9 bases, there was a span of 15 bases. CDR3 in amino acids: CSVVVGGAAQYF. In DNA form, the CDR3 reads TGCAGCGTTGTTGTCGGAGGGGCGGCCCAGTACTTC. Combining the CDR3 with reference TRBV29-1 and TRBJ2-5 gives the whole variable domain SAVISQKPSRDICQRGTSLTIQCQVDSQVTMMFWYRQQPGQSLTLIATANQGSEATYESGFVIDKFPISRPNLTFSTLTVSNMSPEDSSIYLCSVVVGGAAQYFGPGTRLLVL.

Only a few counts were recorded for this clone. The rearrangement links TRBV18 to TRBJ1-4, with D possibly TRBD1 on 5 matching bases. V was trimmed by 0 bases and J by 5 bases, leaving 13 bases between them. The CDR3 runs 16 residues. The germline CDR1 and CDR2 sequences are KGHSH and LQKENI. The CDR3 is CASSPPNRGENEKLFF. CDR3 coding DNA: TGTGCCAGCTCACCACCGAACCGGGGGGAGAATGAAAAACTGTTTTTT. Combining the CDR3 with reference TRBV18 and TRBJ1-4 gives the whole variable domain NAGVMQNPRHLVRRRGQEARLRCSPMKGHSHVYWYRQLPEEGLKFMVYLQKENIIDESGMPKERFSAEFPKEGPSILRIQQVVRGDSAAYFCASSPPNRGENEKLFFGSGTQLSVL.

The sample holds many counts of this clone. Other DNA sequences in the same sample also yield this CDR3. J is TRBJ1-5 and V is TRBV2; no firm D call. Trimming took off 2 bases at V and 2 bases at J, with 7 bases between the two ends. Germline loops: CDR1 SNHLY, CDR2 FYNNEI. The CDR3 has 14 residues. CDR3 nucleotides: TGTGCCAGCAGTGAAAGGCAGGGCAATCAGCCCCAGCATTTT. Residues: CASSERQGNQPQHF.

The chain joins TRBV9 to TRBJ2-3; TRBD2 matches at 11 bases. This CDR3 contains 16 residues. The V gene end was trimmed by 0 bases and the J gene end by 5 bases; junction bases not matched to a gene: 5. Germline V gives CDR1 SGDLS, CDR2 YYNGEE. For the CDR3, the DNA is TGTGCCAGCAGCGTAGGTCTAGCGGGGGGAGGAGATACGCAGTATTTT. Amino acids: CASSVGLAGGGDTQYF. The whole variable domain, remainder taken from reference TRBV9 and TRBJ2-3, is DSGVTQTPKHLITATGQRVTLRCSPRSGDLSVYWYQQSLDQGLQFLIQYYNGEERAKGNILERFSAQQFPDLHSELNLSSLELGDSALYFCASSVGLAGGGDTQYFGPGTRLTVL.

This chain connects TRBV4-1 to TRBJ2-3, with D perhaps being TRBD1 or TRBD2 (5 bases each). This CDR3 spans 14 amino acids. CDR1 is MGHRA, CDR2 YSYEKL, per germline. With 3 bases removed from V and 2 bases from J, the gap between germline ends came to 9 bases. The CDR3 DNA sequence: TGCGCCAGCAGCCAGGGGGAGTTCACAGATACGCAGTATTTT. Its translation is CASSQGEFTDTQYF.

The chain joins TRBV10-1 to TRBJ2-5; D gene uncertain. This CDR3 is built from 11 residues. V was clipped by 2 bases and J by 4 bases, with 2 bases between them. Germline CDR1 and CDR2: WNHNN and SYGVQD (reference sequence). CDR3 sequence (DNA): TGCGCCAGCAGTGAGACAGAGACCCAGTACTTC. Translation: CASSETETQYF.

This clone was counted between two and nine times. The genes are TRBV6-4 and TRBJ1-1; 8 nucleotides align to TRBD1. The V and J ends lost 6 bases and 12 bases, in that order; junction bases with no gene match: 9. This CDR3 spans 12 amino acids. From germline, CDR1 is MRHNA and CDR2 SNTAGT. CDR3 bases: TGTGCCAGCAGAGACGGACAGGGTGGACCTTTCTTT. Amino acids: CASRDGQGGPFF.

The chain combines TRBV4-1 with TRBJ2-3; D perhaps matches TRBD2 (5 bases). Germline V gene sequence: CDR1 MGHRA, CDR2 YSYEKL. V lost 3 bases and J lost 2, with 15 bases in between. The CDR3 runs to 16 residues. CDR3 nucleotide sequence: TGCGCCAGCAGCCAGTTGGACTTGGGATTCACAGATACGCAGTATTTT. Translating gives CASSQLDLGFTDTQYF.

For this clone: The same CDR3 can be traced to other DNA sequences in this sample. V usage is TRBV9 and J usage is TRBJ2-3; unclear D gene. Germline lookup yields CDR1 SGDLS and CDR2 YYNGEE. The CDR3 sequence is 13 residues long. Trimming removed 0 bases from V and 3 bases from J, with 5 bases in between. The CDR3 spells CASSVAPTDTQYF. CDR3 in DNA: TGTGCCAGCAGCGTAGCTCCAACAGATACGCAGTATTTT.

The chain recombines TRBV2 with TRBJ2-1; possible D gene TRBD2, 5 bases. Germline V gene data show CDR1 as SNHLY and CDR2 as FYNNEI. The CDR3 runs 15 residues. Trimming left V 7 bases short and J 0 bases short, with 13 bases between. CDR3 coding DNA: TGTGCCAGCATTAGGGTGGGGAGCTCCTACAATGAGCAGTTCTTC. Translated: CASIRVGSSYNEQFF.

This clone has just one count. V and J are TRBV7-9 and TRBJ2-7, with D unclear. CDR3 length: 17 amino acids. Germline CDR1 SEHNR, CDR2 FQNEAQ (reference sequence). Trimming stripped 0 bases from V and 7 bases from J, with 22 bases between. CDR3 sequence (DNA): TGTGCCAGCAGCTTAGCGCACGACACCTCGAGTGGGGTAGAGCAGTACTTC. Encoded protein: CASSLAHDTSSGVEQYF.

V and J are TRBV11-2 and TRBJ2-3; D gene unclear. CDR3 length: 15 residues. Germline values: CDR1 SGHAT, CDR2 FQNNGV. Trimming cost V 1 base and J 1 base, with 9 bases left between them. This CDR3 reads CASSLGSHRTDTQYF. Written as DNA, the CDR3 is TGTGCCAGCAGCTTAGGCTCGCACCGCACAGATACGCAGTATTTT.

CDR3 region: CASSLTQKGEAFF. The CDR3 nucleotides read TGTGCCAGCAGCCTAACCCAGAAGGGTGAAGCTTTCTTT. The chain employs TRBV28 and TRBJ1-1; unclear D gene. This CDR3 has 13 residues. Germline CDR1 reads MDHEN; CDR2 reads SYDVKM. V lost 6 bases and J lost 7, with 15 bases in between.

The V call is TRBV7-2, the J call TRBJ2-7; D is perhaps TRBD2 (6 bases). The CDR3 is 13 residues long. Germline V gives CDR1 SGHTA, CDR2 FQGNSA. V gave up 2 bases and J gave up 7 bases, with 12 bases separating them. The CDR3 sequence: CASSLSYLAEQYF. In nucleotides, the CDR3 is TGTGCCAGCAGCTTATCCTACCTAGCGGAGCAGTACTTC.

The rearrangement joins TRBV11-2 to TRBJ2-7, with 14 positions matching TRBD2. V lost 8 bases to trimming and J lost 6 bases; unmatched junction nucleotides: 9. Germline V gives CDR1 SGHAT, CDR2 FQNNGV. The length of the CDR3 is 15 residues. CDR3 in amino acids: CASRMPGLAGVEQYF. In DNA form, the CDR3 reads TGTGCCAGCCGAATGCCGGGACTAGCGGGAGTCGAGCAGTACTTC.

This chain joins TRBV4-2 and TRBJ2-1; 16 bases agree with TRBD2. Germline V CDR1 and CDR2: LGHNA, YNFKEQ. The CDR3 contains 18 residues. After removal of 6 bases from V and 7 bases from J, the junction contained 12 bases not matched to a gene. CDR3 nucleotides: TGTGCCAGCAGTGACTCCGGGACTAGCGGGAGGGCCGAGAATGAGCAGTTCTTC. Protein: CASSDSGTSGRAENEQFF.

The chain is built from TRBV20-1 and TRBJ2-5; the match to TRBD1 covers 9 bases. Looked up from germline, CDR1 is DFQATT and CDR2 is SNEGSKA (reference sequence). V gave up 5 bases and J gave up 7 bases; unmatched junction bases: 2. This CDR3 contains 11 residues. The CDR3 DNA follows: TGCAGTGCTGGACAGGGGCCGACCCAGTACTTC. This sequence encodes CSAGQGPTQYF.

The chain uses TRBV2 and TRBJ2-7, with 9 bases lining up with TRBD2. J gave up 1 base and V 7 bases, and 20 bases lay outside the gene matches. This CDR3 contains 19 residues. Germline V gene lookup returns CDR1 SNHLY and CDR2 FYNNEI. The CDR3 DNA is TGTGCCAGCAATCTCCCCCTAGGGTTGGCGGGAGGGAAGTCCTACGAGCAGTACTTC. Residues: CASNLPLGLAGGKSYEQYF.

The V gene is TRBV5-1, the J gene TRBJ2-2; 8 bases are a match to TRBD1. Germline CDR1 is SGHRS and CDR2 is YFSETQ. The CDR3 runs to 18 residues. V shed 1 base, J shed 4 bases, and the junction held 12 bases outside the gene matches. CDR3 coding DNA: TGCGCCAGCAGCTTGTTTATCAGGGGGCCGGTGGTCACCGGGGAGCTGTTTTTT. This gives the protein CASSLFIRGPVVTGELFF.